One and the same sample provided the 3 T cell receptor beta chains below, sequenced in a study of early T cells in non-severe SARS-CoV-2 infection. TCRdb processed the 5' RACE reads anew with MiXCR; each CDR3 protein has one entry. Of under 70,000 distinct CDR3 sequences listed, about 13% are singletons. This material consisted of whole blood, taken at baseline. The receptors derive from an adult who was a healthcare worker with PCR-confirmed SARS-CoV-2 infection or an uninfected control (not recorded which).

In its sample, this clonotype was seen a few times. This rearrangement joins TRBV5-1 to TRBJ1-1; D is unresolved. This CDR3 spans 14 amino acids. V lost 0 bases and J 0 bases, leaving 6 bases between the germline ends. In germline, CDR1 is SGHRS, CDR2 YFSETQ. The CDR3 reads CASSLADLNTEAFF. Written as DNA, the CDR3 is TGCGCCAGCAGCTTGGCTGACTTGAACACTGAAGCTTTCTTT.

The chain couples TRBV4-3 to TRBJ2-4; TRBD1 aligns across 8 bases. The CDR3 is made up of 16 amino acids. Germline lookup yields CDR1 LGHNA and CDR2 YSLEER. J was trimmed by 3 bases and V by 1 base; bases with no gene match: 5. DNA for the CDR3: TGCGCCAGCAGCCAAGGCGGACAGGGTCTCAAAAACATTCAGTACTTC. Translation gives CASSQGGQGLKNIQYF.

A few counts support this clonotype. V gene TRBV6-5 combines with J gene TRBJ1-1, with D perhaps TRBD1 (5 bases). CDR1 is MNHEY and CDR2 is SVGAGI in the germline V gene. V lost 2 bases and J 5 bases, leaving 9 bases between the germline ends. The CDR3 sequence is 13 residues long. In DNA, the CDR3 is TGTGCCAGCAGTTACAGGGGTGGTACTGAAGCTTTCTTT. Protein product: CASSYRGGTEAFF.